The clone carrying this T cell receptor (beta chain) was counted ten times or more. Its specificity is not known. Time point: newly diagnosed GD, antithyroid drugs for less than 3 months. PBMC-extracted RNA yielded the TCR library. Those enrolled as patients came out of an endocrinology department in Xi'an, China. With EDTA tubes as the receptacles, 7 to 9 milliliters of peripheral blood were drawn. This record comes from a study of regulatory T cells in long-lasting Graves disease. Study summary: Antithyroid drugs had been taken under 3 months by newly diagnosed Graves' patients. Study findings and constraints: Favored gene segments in persistent disease were TRBV28, TRBJ1-2 and TRBJ2-5.

J lost 2 bases, V lost 5 bases, and 9 bases had no gene match. CDR3 length equals 16 residues. Germline-derived CDR1 and CDR2 are WNHNN and SYGVQD (reference sequence). To make TCR beta libraries, researchers used iRepertoire HTBI primers and Arm-PCR of CDR3 regions. One entry per CDR3 protein, called by TCRdb with MiXCR from the multiplex PCR reads. The table has hundreds of thousands of distinct CDR3 sequences, around a sixth seen once. The rearrangement uses TRBV10-1 and TRBJ2-1; 7 bases line up with TRBD2. This receptor was identified in a female donor with Graves disease. This material consisted of peripheral blood mononuclear cells (PBMCs), taken at new diagnosis, from a patient treated with antithyroid drugs. The CDR3 region has the DNA TGCGCCAGCAGTACGCTAGCGGCAGATGCCTACAATGAGCAGTTCTTC. Translated, it gives CASSTLAADAYNEQFF.